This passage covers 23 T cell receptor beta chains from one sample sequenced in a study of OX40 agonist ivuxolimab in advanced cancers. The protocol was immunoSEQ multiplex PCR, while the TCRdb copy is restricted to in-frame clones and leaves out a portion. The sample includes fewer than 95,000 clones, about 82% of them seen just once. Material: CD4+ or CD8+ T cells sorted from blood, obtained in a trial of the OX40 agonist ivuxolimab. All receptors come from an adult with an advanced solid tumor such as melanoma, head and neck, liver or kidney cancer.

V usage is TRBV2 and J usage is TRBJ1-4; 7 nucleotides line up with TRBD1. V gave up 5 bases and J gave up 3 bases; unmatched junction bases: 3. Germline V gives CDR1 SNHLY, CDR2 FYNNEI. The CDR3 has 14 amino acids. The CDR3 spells CASSMGQSNEKLFF. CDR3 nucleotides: TGTGCCAGCAGTATGGGACAGTCTAATGAAAAACTGTTTTTT.

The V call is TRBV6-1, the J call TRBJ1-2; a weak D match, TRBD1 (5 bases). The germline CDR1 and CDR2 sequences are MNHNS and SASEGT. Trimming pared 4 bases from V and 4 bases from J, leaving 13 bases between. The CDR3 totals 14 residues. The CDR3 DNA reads TGTGCCAGCAGTGGGGGGGGAACAGGCTATGGCTACACCTTC. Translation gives CASSGGGTGYGYTF.

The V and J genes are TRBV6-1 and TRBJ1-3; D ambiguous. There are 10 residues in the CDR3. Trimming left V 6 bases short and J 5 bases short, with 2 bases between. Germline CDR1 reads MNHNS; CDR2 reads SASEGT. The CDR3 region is CASRRNTIYF. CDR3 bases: TGTGCCAGCAGACGAAACACCATATATTTT.

CDR3: CASSPPGRASTDTQYF. The CDR3 DNA reads TGTGCCAGCAGCCCACCCGGGCGGGCAAGCACAGATACGCAGTATTTT. The chain combines TRBV7-8 with TRBJ2-3; possible D gene TRBD2, 5 bases. The V gene lost 5 bases and the J gene lost 0 bases, with 15 bases spanning the gap. Germline V lookup: CDR1 SGHVS, CDR2 FQNEAQ. The CDR3 consists of 16 residues. Drawing the rest from reference TRBV7-8 and TRBJ2-3, the complete variable domain is GAGVSQSPRYKVAKRGQDVALRCDPISGHVSLFWYQQALGQGPEFLTYFQNEAQLDKSGLPSDRFFAERPEGSVSTLKIQRTQQEDSAVYLCASSPPGRASTDTQYFGPGTRLTVL.

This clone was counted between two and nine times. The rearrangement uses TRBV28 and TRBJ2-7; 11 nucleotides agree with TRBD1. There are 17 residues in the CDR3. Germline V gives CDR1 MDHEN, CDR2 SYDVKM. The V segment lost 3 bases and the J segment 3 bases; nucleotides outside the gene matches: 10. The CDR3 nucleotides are TGTGCCAGCAGTTTTCGGCTTTGGGACAGGGGGGACTACGAGCAGTACTTC. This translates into CASSFRLWDRGDYEQYF.

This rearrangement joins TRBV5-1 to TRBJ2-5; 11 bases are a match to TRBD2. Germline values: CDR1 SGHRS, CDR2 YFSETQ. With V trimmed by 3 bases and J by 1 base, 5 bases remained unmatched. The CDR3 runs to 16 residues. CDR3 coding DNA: TGCGCCAGCAGCTGGTCCCTAGCGGGGGGCCAAGAGACCCAGTACTTC. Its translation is CASSWSLAGGQETQYF.

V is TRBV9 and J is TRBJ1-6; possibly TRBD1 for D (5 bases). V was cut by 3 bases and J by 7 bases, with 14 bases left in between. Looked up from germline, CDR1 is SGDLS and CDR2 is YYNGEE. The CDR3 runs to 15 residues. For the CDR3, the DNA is TGTGCCAGCAGCGAGCCGGGACGGATAAATTCACCCCTCCACTTT. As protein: CASSEPGRINSPLHF. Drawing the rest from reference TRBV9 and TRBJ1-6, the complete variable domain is DSGVTQTPKHLITATGQRVTLRCSPRSGDLSVYWYQQSLDQGLQFLIQYYNGEERAKGNILERFSAQQFPDLHSELNLSSLELGDSALYFCASSEPGRINSPLHFGNGTRLTVT.

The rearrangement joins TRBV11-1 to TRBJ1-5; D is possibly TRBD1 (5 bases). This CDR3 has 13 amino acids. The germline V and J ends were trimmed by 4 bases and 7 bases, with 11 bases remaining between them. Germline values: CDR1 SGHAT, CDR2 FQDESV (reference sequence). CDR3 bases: TGTGCCAGCAGCTCCGACCGGGGGCAGCCCCAGCATTTT. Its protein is CASSSDRGQPQHF.

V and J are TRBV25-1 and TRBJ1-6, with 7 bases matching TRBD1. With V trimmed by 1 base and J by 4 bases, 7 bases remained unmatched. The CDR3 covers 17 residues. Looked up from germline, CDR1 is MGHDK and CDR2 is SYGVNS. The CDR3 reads CASSESLGTAYNSPLHF. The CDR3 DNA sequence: TGTGCCAGCAGTGAATCCCTAGGGACAGCTTATAATTCACCCCTCCACTTT. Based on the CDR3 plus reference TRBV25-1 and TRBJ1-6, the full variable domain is EADIYQTPRYLVIGTGKKITLECSQTMGHDKMYWYQQDPGMELHLIHYSYGVNSTEKGDLSSESTVSRIRTEHFPLTLESARPSHTSQYLCASSESLGTAYNSPLHFGNGTRLTVT.

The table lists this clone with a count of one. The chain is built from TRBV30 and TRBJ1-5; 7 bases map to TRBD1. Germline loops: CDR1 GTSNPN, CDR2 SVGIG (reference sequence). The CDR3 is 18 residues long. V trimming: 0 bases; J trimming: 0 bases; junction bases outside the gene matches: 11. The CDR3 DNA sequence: TGTGCCTGGAGTGTTAACCGGGACAGTATATATAGCAATCAGCCCCAGCATTTT. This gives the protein CAWSVNRDSIYSNQPQHF.

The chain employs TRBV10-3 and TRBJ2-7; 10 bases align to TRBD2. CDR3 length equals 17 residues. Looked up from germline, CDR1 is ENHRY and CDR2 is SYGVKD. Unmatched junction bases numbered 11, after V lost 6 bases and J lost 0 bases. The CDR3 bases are TGTGCCATCAGGTCTAGCGGGGGAACACCGAACTCCTACGAGCAGTACTTC. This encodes CAIRSSGGTPNSYEQYF.

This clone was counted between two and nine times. This CDR3 is CASSLEIRGSPYGYTF. The CDR3 nucleotides read TGTGCCAGCAGCTTAGAGATCAGGGGGTCCCCCTATGGCTACACCTTC. J is TRBJ1-2 and V is TRBV7-7, with TRBD1 identical over 7 bases. Per the germline V gene, CDR1 is SSHAT and CDR2 is FNYEAQ (reference sequence). The CDR3 runs to 16 residues. The trim removed 1 base at V and 4 bases at J, leaving 9 bases unmatched.

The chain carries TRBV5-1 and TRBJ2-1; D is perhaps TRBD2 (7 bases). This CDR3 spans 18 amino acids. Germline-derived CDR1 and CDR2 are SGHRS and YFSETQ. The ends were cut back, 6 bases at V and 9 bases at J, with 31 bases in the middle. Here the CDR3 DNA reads TGCGCCAGCACCTCCCCGAAGGGGGGGGGTGTTGTTAGGGGTGAGCAGTTCTTC. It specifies CASTSPKGGGVVRGEQFF.

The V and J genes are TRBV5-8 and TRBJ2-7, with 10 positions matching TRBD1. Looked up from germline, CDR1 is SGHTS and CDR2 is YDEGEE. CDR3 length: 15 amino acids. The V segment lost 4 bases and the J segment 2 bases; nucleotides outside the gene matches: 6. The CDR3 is CASSPSGTGAYEQYF. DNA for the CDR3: TGTGCCAGCAGCCCATCCGGGACAGGGGCCTACGAGCAGTACTTC.

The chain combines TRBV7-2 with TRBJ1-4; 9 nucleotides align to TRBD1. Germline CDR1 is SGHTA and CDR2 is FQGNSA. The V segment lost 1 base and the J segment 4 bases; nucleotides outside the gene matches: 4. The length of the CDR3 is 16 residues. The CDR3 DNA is TGTGCCAGCAGCTTAGGGACGGGACAGGGTAATGAAAAACTGTTTTTT. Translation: CASSLGTGQGNEKLFF.

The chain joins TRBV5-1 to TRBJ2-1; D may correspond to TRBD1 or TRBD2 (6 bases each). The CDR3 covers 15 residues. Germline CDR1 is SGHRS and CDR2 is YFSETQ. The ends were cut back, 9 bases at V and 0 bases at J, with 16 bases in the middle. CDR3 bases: TGCGCCACCGAGGTTGGAGGGGGCTCCTACAATGAGCAGTTCTTC. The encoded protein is CATEVGGGSYNEQFF.

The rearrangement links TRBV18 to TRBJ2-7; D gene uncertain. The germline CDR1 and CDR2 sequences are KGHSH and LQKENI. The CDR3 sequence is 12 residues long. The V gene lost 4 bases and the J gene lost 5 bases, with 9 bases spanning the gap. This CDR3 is CASSLLMDEQYF. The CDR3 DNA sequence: TGTGCCAGCTCACTTTTGATGGACGAGCAGTACTTC. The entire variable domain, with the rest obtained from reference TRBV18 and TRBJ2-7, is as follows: NAGVMQNPRHLVRRRGQEARLRCSPMKGHSHVYWYRQLPEEGLKFMVYLQKENIIDESGMPKERFSAEFPKEGPSILRIQQVVRGDSAAYFCASSLLMDEQYFGPGTRLTVT.

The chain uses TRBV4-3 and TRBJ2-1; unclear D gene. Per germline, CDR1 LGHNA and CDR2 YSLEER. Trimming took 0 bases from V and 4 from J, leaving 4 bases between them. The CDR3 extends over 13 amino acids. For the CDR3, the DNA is TGCGCCAGCAGCCAAGATGAATACAATGAGCAGTTCTTC. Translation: CASSQDEYNEQFF.

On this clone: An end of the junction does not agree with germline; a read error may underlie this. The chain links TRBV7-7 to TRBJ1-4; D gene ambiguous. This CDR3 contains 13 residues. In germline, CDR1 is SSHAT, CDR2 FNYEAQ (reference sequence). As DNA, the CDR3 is TGTGCTAGCAGCGAGACAAGTAATGAAAAACTGTTTTTT. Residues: CASSETSNEKLFF.

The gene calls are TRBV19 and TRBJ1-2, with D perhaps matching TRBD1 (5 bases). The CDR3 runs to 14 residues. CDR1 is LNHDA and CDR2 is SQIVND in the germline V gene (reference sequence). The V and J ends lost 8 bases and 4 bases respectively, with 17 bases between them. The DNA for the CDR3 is TGTGCCAGTGGAATTCCAGGGTACGTCTATGGCTACACCTTC. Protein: CASGIPGYVYGYTF. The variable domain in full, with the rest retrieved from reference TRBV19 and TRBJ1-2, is DGGITQSPKYLFRKEGQNVTLSCEQNLNHDAMYWYRQDPGQGLRLIYYSQIVNDFQKGDIAEGYSVSREKKESFPLTVTSAQKNPTAFYLCASGIPGYVYGYTFGSGTRLTVV.

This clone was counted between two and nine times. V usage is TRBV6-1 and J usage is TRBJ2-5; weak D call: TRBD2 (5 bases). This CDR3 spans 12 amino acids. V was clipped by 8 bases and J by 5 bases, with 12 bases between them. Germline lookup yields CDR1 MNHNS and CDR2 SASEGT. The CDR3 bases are TGTGCCAGCGACTATCTTGGGGAGACCCAGTACTTC. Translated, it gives CASDYLGETQYF.

CDR3 nucleotide sequence: TGTGCCAGCAGCTTGTATTTTGGGGACAGGGCGGGTCAAGAGACCCAGTACTTC. The encoded protein is CASSLYFGDRAGQETQYF. This chain links TRBV5-4 with TRBJ2-5; 9 bases line up with TRBD1. The CDR3 has 18 residues. With V trimmed by 1 base and J by 2 bases, 12 bases remained unmatched. CDR1 and CDR2 (germline): SGHNT, YYREEE (reference sequence). Based on the CDR3 plus reference TRBV5-4 and TRBJ2-5, the full variable domain is ETGVTQSPTHLIKTRGQQVTLRCSSQSGHNTVSWYQQALGQGPQFIFQYYREEENGRGNFPPRFSGLQFPNYSSELNVNALELDDSALYLCASSLYFGDRAGQETQYFGPGTRLLVL.

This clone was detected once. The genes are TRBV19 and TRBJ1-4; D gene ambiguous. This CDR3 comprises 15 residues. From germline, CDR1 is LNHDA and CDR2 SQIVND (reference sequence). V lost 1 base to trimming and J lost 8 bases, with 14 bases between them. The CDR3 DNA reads TGTGCCAGTAGTATAGCCGGTGCTGCGGGAGAAAAACTGTTTTTT. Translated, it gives CASSIAGAAGEKLFF.